In its sample, the clone carrying this T cell receptor beta chain was seen a few times. Its antigen is not known. This entry comes from a study of immune evolution from preneoplasia to lung adenocarcinoma. Two lung cancer pathologists independently confirmed each histologic diagnosis. After pathologic assessment, macro-dissection selected premalignant or tumor cells for extraction. The length of the CDR3 is 17 residues. Trimming cost V 2 bases and J 2 bases; bases outside gene matches: 10. CDR1 and CDR2 (germline): SGHTA, FQGNSA. Method: immunoSEQ multiplex PCR; TCRdb's copy keeps in-frame clones and lacks some. Of 25,000 to 30,000 clones listed, 65% to 75% are singletons. Whole-study findings and limits: Compared with EGFR-mutant or double wild-type lesions, KRAS-mutant nodules were more clonal. Normal lung had the highest top T cell clone frequencies.

Input material: FFPE invasive lung adenocarcinoma tissue. This chain connects TRBV7-2 to TRBJ2-7, with 9 bases aligning to TRBD2. The sequence derives from a person in their sixties with invasive lung adenocarcinoma. Some clones in this sample may be carry-over from other donors' samples. The CDR3 bases are TGTGCCAGCAGCTTACGGCTAGCGGGGATATCTACCTACGAGCAGTACTTC. Protein sequence: CASSLRLAGISTYEQYF.